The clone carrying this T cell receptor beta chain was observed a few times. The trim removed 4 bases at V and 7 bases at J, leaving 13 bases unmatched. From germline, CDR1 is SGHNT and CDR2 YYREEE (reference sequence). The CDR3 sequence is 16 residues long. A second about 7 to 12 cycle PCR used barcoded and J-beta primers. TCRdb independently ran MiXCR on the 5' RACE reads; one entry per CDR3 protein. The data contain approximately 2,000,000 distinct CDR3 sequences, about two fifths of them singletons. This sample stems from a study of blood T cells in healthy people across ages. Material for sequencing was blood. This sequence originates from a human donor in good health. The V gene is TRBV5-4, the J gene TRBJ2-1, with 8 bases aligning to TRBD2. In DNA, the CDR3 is TGTGCCAGCAGCGTGGCCGGGGGGGGGCAAGTGAATGAGCAGTTCTTC. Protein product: CASSVAGGGQVNEQFF.